These 21 T cell receptor beta chains were all obtained from the same sample, sequenced in a study of T cells in Graves' hyperthyroidism and ophthalmopathy. Researchers amplified the TCR beta CDR3 regions from RNA transcripts. First-round RT-PCR with HTBI primers amplified the TCR CDR3 region. One entry per CDR3 protein, called by TCRdb with MiXCR from the multiplex PCR reads. The sample lists some 440,000 distinct CDR3 sequences; roughly 14% were seen once. The sequencing sample was made of blood. These receptors came from a woman aged 18-29 years with Graves' hyperthyroidism.

In this sample, this clonotype turned up a few times. V usage is TRBV4-1 and J usage is TRBJ2-1; perhaps TRBD1 as D (5 bases). Per the germline V gene, CDR1 is MGHRA and CDR2 is YSYEKL. The CDR3 has 17 residues. Trimming cost V 5 bases and J 5 bases, with 22 bases left between them. The CDR3 sequence is CASSYLGVRGPDNEQFF. The CDR3 DNA sequence: TGCGCCAGCAGCTATTTAGGGGTGCGCGGTCCTGACAATGAGCAGTTCTTC.

This clonotype was seen repeatedly, ten times or more. The gene calls are TRBV20-1 and TRBJ2-3, with D uncertain. Germline V lookup: CDR1 DFQATT, CDR2 SNEGSKA (reference sequence). The CDR3 is 12 residues long. Trimming took off 2 bases at V and 6 bases at J, with 9 bases between the two ends. CDR3 nucleotides: TGCAGTGCTAGATCGCAAAGGGATACGCAGTATTTT. It translates to CSARSQRDTQYF.

In this sample, this clonotype turned up many times. The CDR3 nucleotides are TGTGCCATCAGTGATGACGGCTATGGCTACACCTTC. Translation: CAISDDGYGYTF. The chain employs TRBV10-3 and TRBJ1-2; D remains unclear. Between the trimmed V and J ends, which lost 3 bases and 4 bases, there was a span of 6 bases. The germline V gene encodes CDR1 ENHRY and CDR2 SYGVKD. This CDR3 is 12 amino acids long.

This clonotype was observed many times. The rearrangement uses TRBV4-2 and TRBJ1-6; 7 bases fit TRBD1. The V gene end was trimmed by 4 bases and the J gene end by 13 bases; junction bases not matched to a gene: 7. Germline V CDR1 and CDR2: LGHNA, YNFKEQ. The CDR3 consists of 13 residues. CDR3 amino acids: CASSRRDSHPLHF. Here the CDR3 DNA reads TGTGCCAGCAGCCGCAGGGACAGTCATCCCCTCCACTTT.

This clonotype showed up many times. The V and J genes are TRBV10-3 and TRBJ2-7; tentatively, D is TRBD2 (6 bases). This CDR3 is built from 13 residues. Germline-derived CDR1 and CDR2 are ENHRY and SYGVKD. The ends were cut back, 10 bases at V and 2 bases at J, with 15 bases in the middle. CDR3 nucleotide sequence: TGTGCCAGCCTGGGGGGAGAGGCCTACGAGCAGTACTTC. Translating it yields CASLGGEAYEQYF.

This clonotype showed up many times. The V call is TRBV5-1, the J call TRBJ2-2; 12 bases align to TRBD2. Germline V gives CDR1 SGHRS, CDR2 YFSETQ. J lost 3 bases, V lost 4 bases, and 4 bases had no gene match. The CDR3 runs to 16 residues. The CDR3 DNA sequence: TGCGCCAGCAGCACCGGGACTAGCGGGTACACCGGGGAGCTGTTTTTT. It yields the protein CASSTGTSGYTGELFF.

This clonotype was found many times. The genes are TRBV6-5 and TRBJ1-2; D remains ambiguous. CDR1 and CDR2 from the germline V gene are MNHEY and SVGAGI. V lost 9 bases and J lost 6, with 11 bases in between. The CDR3 has 11 residues. The CDR3 bases are TGTGCCAGTTCCAAAGGTGATGGCTACACCTTC. It encodes CASSKGDGYTF.

This clonotype occurred many times. The chain couples TRBV12-3 or TRBV12-4 to TRBJ1-1; D is perhaps TRBD1 (5 bases). The CDR3 is made up of 11 amino acids. V was cut by 3 bases and J by 8 bases, with 7 bases left in between. CDR3 residues: CASSFRGEAFF. CDR3 bases: TGTGCCAGCAGTTTTCGGGGCGAAGCTTTCTTT.

This clonotype occurred many times. This chain joins TRBV2 and TRBJ2-7; D perhaps matches TRBD1 (6 bases). This CDR3 contains 12 residues. Trimming took off 7 bases at V and 4 bases at J, with 11 bases between the two ends. Per the germline V gene, CDR1 is SNHLY and CDR2 is FYNNEI. The CDR3 sequence: CASTRTVYEQYF. As DNA, the CDR3 is TGTGCCAGCACCAGGACAGTTTACGAGCAGTACTTC.

This clonotype was found many times. The chain recombines TRBV6-1 with TRBJ2-5, with a weak D call TRBD2 (6 bases). CDR1 is MNHNS, CDR2 SASEGT, per germline. CDR3 length: 14 amino acids. V was trimmed by 6 bases and J by 0 bases, leaving 11 bases between them. The CDR3, as DNA: TGTGCCAGCAGCCTTTCGGGAGACCAAGAGACCCAGTACTTC. Translating gives CASSLSGDQETQYF.

The chain employs TRBV3-1 and TRBJ2-1; D gene ambiguous. This CDR3 is 15 amino acids long. V was clipped by 1 base and J by 1 base, with 8 bases between them. The germline V gene has CDR1 LGHDT and CDR2 YNNKEL (reference sequence). The CDR3: CASSQGVGSYNEQFF. The CDR3 coding sequence is TGTGCCAGCAGCCAAGGGGTAGGGTCCTACAATGAGCAGTTCTTC.

This clonotype was seen ten or more times. As DNA, the CDR3 is TGTGCCAGCAGTTACTCAGGTCGGGGAGGCGAAAAACTGTTTTTT. Its protein is CASSYSGRGGEKLFF. J is TRBJ1-4 and V is TRBV6-6; D not certain. Trimming took off 0 bases at V and 8 bases at J, with 13 bases between the two ends. Per germline, CDR1 MNHNY and CDR2 SVGAGI (reference sequence). The CDR3 loop spans 15 amino acids.

This clonotype was observed many times. This sequence joins TRBV5-1 and TRBJ1-2, with D uncertain. Germline CDR1 SGHRS, CDR2 YFSETQ. Trimming shortened V by 2 bases and J by 13 bases, and 24 bases separated the two germline ends. This CDR3 has 15 amino acids. The DNA for the CDR3 is TGCGCCAGCAGCTTAAGGACCTCAAGGGTCGAAGAAGGCACCTTC. Amino acids: CASSLRTSRVEEGTF.

This clonotype was detected ten times or more. V is TRBV20-1 and J is TRBJ1-5; 8 bases are shared with TRBD1. The CDR3 totals 14 residues. Germline CDR1 is DFQATT and CDR2 is SNEGSKA (reference sequence). Trimming took 6 bases from V and 7 from J; bases not matched to a gene: 11. The CDR3: CSATPGGAGQPQHF. As DNA, the CDR3 is TGCAGTGCGACTCCAGGGGGCGCGGGCCAGCCCCAGCATTTT.

This clonotype was recorded many times. J is TRBJ2-1 and V is TRBV20-1; either TRBD1 or TRBD2 may supply D (6 bases each). The length of the CDR3 is 14 residues. V was cut by 2 bases and J by 4 bases, with 12 bases left in between. Germline V gives CDR1 DFQATT, CDR2 SNEGSKA (reference sequence). In DNA, the CDR3 is TGCAGTGCTAGACCCGGGGGCCCGTACAATGAGCAGTTCTTC. Protein product: CSARPGGPYNEQFF.

In the case of this clonotype: At one end the junction does not follow the germline gene, possibly because of a read error. V is TRBV7-7 and J is TRBJ2-7, with a weak D call TRBD1 (6 bases). There are 13 residues in the CDR3. The germline V gene has CDR1 SSHAT and CDR2 FNYEAQ (reference sequence). This chain's CDR3 is CASSLDRLGEQYF. The CDR3, as DNA: TGTGCTAGCAGCTTAGACAGGCTGGGCGAGCAGTACTTC.

The gene calls are TRBV24-1 and TRBJ2-1, with a weak D call TRBD1 (6 bases). Germline V gene sequence: CDR1 KGHDR, CDR2 SFDVKD. The CDR3 is made up of 16 amino acids. V lost 5 bases and J 1 base, leaving 14 bases between the germline ends. This CDR3 is CATSGSSTGSYNEQFF. Here the CDR3 DNA reads TGTGCCACCAGTGGCTCATCGACAGGATCCTACAATGAGCAGTTCTTC.

The V and J genes are TRBV7-2 and TRBJ2-3; D is unresolved. Trimming shortened V by 3 bases and J by 2 bases, and 12 bases separated the two germline ends. The length of the CDR3 is 15 residues. Germline V gene sequence: CDR1 SGHTA, CDR2 FQGNSA. The CDR3 region has the DNA TGTGCCAGCAGCTTGGTTCTGGGGAACACAGATACGCAGTATTTT. Translation gives CASSLVLGNTDTQYF.

This clonotype has ten or more counts. J is TRBJ2-2 and V is TRBV7-9, with D unresolved. This CDR3 is 13 amino acids long. V gave up 8 bases and J gave up 1 base, with 8 bases separating them. Germline-derived CDR1 and CDR2 are SEHNR and FQNEAQ (reference sequence). CDR3 sequence (DNA): TGTGCCAGCGGGCAGAGGAACACCGGGGAGCTGTTTTTT. Protein sequence: CASGQRNTGELFF.

In its sample, this clonotype was seen a few times. The V call is TRBV3-1, the J call TRBJ2-2; TRBD1 or TRBD2 may be the D gene (5 bases each). Germline CDR1 LGHDT, CDR2 YNNKEL (reference sequence). The CDR3 runs 14 residues. V was trimmed by 1 base and J by 14 bases, leaving 17 bases between them. CDR3 amino acids: CASSQVGSLGGLFF. Here the CDR3 DNA reads TGTGCCAGCAGCCAAGTTGGAAGTCTTGGGGGACTGTTTTTT.

Ten or more counts support this clonotype. The CDR3: CAVSGRSYEQYF. The DNA of the CDR3 is TGTGCCGTTAGCGGGCGATCCTACGAGCAGTACTTC. V gene TRBV28 combines with J gene TRBJ2-7, with 7 bases that match TRBD2. J was trimmed by 1 base and V by 11 bases; bases with no gene match: 5. The germline CDR1 and CDR2 sequences are MDHEN and SYDVKM. This CDR3 comprises 12 residues.